The 26 T cell receptor beta chains in this list originate from one sample, sequenced in a study of T cells in Graves' hyperthyroidism and ophthalmopathy. RNA transcripts yielded amplified TCR beta CDR3 regions. Primed by the HTBI set, a first-round RT-PCR was run on the TCR CDR3. Using its own MiXCR run on the multiplex PCR reads, TCRdb lists one record per CDR3 protein. In the table there are some 530,000 distinct CDR3 sequences, 20% to 25% of which are singletons. The sample consisted of blood. The receptors here all came from a woman aged 70-85 years with Graves' ophthalmopathy.

The genes are TRBV20-1 and TRBJ1-3; D is unclear. The germline gives CDR1 DFQATT, CDR2 SNEGSKA (reference sequence). V was clipped by 5 bases and J by 0 bases, with 14 bases between them. The CDR3 is 15 residues long. The CDR3 loop is CSARWTEGSGNTIYF. In DNA form, the CDR3 reads TGCAGTGCTCGCTGGACTGAAGGCTCTGGAAACACCATATATTTT.

The CDR3 DNA reads TGCGCCAGCAGCCCGGAGTGGGCGAATGAGCAGTTCTTC. It codes for CASSPEWANEQFF. The genes are TRBV5-1 and TRBJ2-1; D unresolved. This CDR3 is built from 13 residues. Trimming took off 4 bases at V and 7 bases at J, with 12 bases between the two ends. CDR1 and CDR2 (germline): SGHRS, YFSETQ.

The chain couples TRBV6-5 to TRBJ2-7; D is unresolved. The germline V and J ends were trimmed by 2 bases and 0 bases, with 5 bases remaining between them. This CDR3 contains 13 residues. Germline CDR1 is MNHEY and CDR2 is SVGAGI. The CDR3 sequence is CASSYLSSYEQYF. DNA of the CDR3: TGTGCCAGCAGTTACCTAAGCTCCTACGAGCAGTACTTC.

The J gene is TRBJ1-5, the V gene TRBV20-1; 7 nucleotides align to TRBD1. The V gene's germline CDR1 is DFQATT and CDR2 SNEGSKA (reference sequence). This CDR3 spans 14 amino acids. Losses at the gene ends were 3 bases for V and 10 bases for J; bases not matched to a gene: 12. The CDR3 here is CSARSPTGIGPQHF. The CDR3, as DNA: TGCAGTGCTAGGAGTCCGACAGGGATAGGTCCCCAGCATTTT.

This clonotype was counted many times. This sequence joins TRBV3-1 and TRBJ2-3, with 11 bases fitting TRBD2. Germline V CDR1 and CDR2: LGHDT, YNNKEL (reference sequence). The CDR3 consists of 16 residues. V trimming: 3 bases; J trimming: 2 bases; junction bases outside the gene matches: 4. The CDR3 sequence: CASSHTGLAVTDTQYF. CDR3 DNA sequence: TGTGCCAGCAGCCATACGGGACTAGCGGTCACAGATACGCAGTATTTT.

In regard to this clonotype: This likely comes from a read error, as the CDR3 has no conserved phenylalanine or tryptophan at its end. This sequence joins TRBV7-9 and TRBJ2-3, with 7 bases identical to TRBD1. CDR3 length equals 17 residues. Germline V CDR1 and CDR2: SEHNR, FQNEAQ (reference sequence). Unmatched junction bases numbered 14, after V lost 5 bases and J lost 3 bases. The CDR3 protein is CASSQPPLGQRTDTQYL. The CDR3 coding sequence is TGTGCCAGCAGCCAGCCGCCGCTGGGACAGAGAACAGATACGCAGTATCTT.

V gene TRBV12-3 or TRBV12-4 combines with J gene TRBJ1-1; D gene uncertain. Trimming took off 10 bases at V and 2 bases at J, with 14 bases between the two ends. There are 13 residues in the CDR3. CDR3 amino acids: CATSLIENTEAFF. CDR3 in DNA: TGTGCCACCAGCCTCATAGAAAACACTGAAGCTTTCTTT.

The sample holds a few counts of this clonotype. V usage is TRBV6-1 and J usage is TRBJ1-5, with D maybe TRBD1 (5 bases). This CDR3 comprises 14 residues. Per the germline V gene, CDR1 is MNHNS and CDR2 is SASEGT. The V end was cut by 10 bases, the J end by 3 bases, with 16 bases between. CDR3: CATASGGSNQPQHF. The CDR3 DNA follows: TGTGCCACCGCCTCTGGGGGGTCCAATCAGCCCCAGCATTTT.

This clonotype was detected only a few times. This chain links TRBV30 with TRBJ2-4; D might be TRBD1 or TRBD2, each matching 5 bases. The CDR3 extends over 13 amino acids. V lost 6 bases to trimming and J lost 0 bases, with 9 bases between them. CDR1 GTSNPN and CDR2 SVGIG come from the germline V gene (reference sequence). The CDR3 here is CACGTGAKNIQYF. CDR3 bases: TGTGCCTGCGGGACGGGAGCCAAAAACATTCAGTACTTC.

This clonotype showed up just a few times. V gene TRBV20-1 combines with J gene TRBJ2-7; 8 bases line up with TRBD1. CDR1 is DFQATT, CDR2 SNEGSKA, per germline (reference sequence). The ends lost 4 bases at V and 2 bases at J; junction bases unmatched: 7. The CDR3 spans 14 residues. The CDR3 nucleotides are TGCAGTGCTACCGGGACAGGTCCTACCTACGAGCAGTACTTC. Its translation is CSATGTGPTYEQYF.

This chain joins TRBV6-1 and TRBJ1-4, with a possible D match to TRBD1 (5 bases). The V and J ends lost 10 bases and 8 bases respectively, with 20 bases between them. Germline V gene sequence: CDR1 MNHNS, CDR2 SASEGT. The CDR3 extends over 14 amino acids. This CDR3 reads CATSSPGGREKLFF. CDR3 DNA: TGTGCCACCTCATCCCCGGGGGGAAGAGAAAAACTGTTTTTT.

The CDR3 protein is CASRGTSGSSYNEQFF. CDR3 sequence (DNA): TGTGCCAGCAGGGGGACTAGCGGGAGCTCCTACAATGAGCAGTTCTTC. The chain employs TRBV6-2 or TRBV6-3 and TRBJ2-1; 14 bases agree with TRBD2. The germline V gene has CDR1 MNHEY and CDR2 SVGEGT. V was clipped by 6 bases and J by 0 bases; unmatched bases: 1. The CDR3 sequence is 16 residues long.

The genes are TRBV15 and TRBJ2-5, with D perhaps TRBD1 or TRBD2 (6 bases each). The CDR3 has 13 amino acids. The germline V gene has CDR1 LNHNV and CDR2 YYDKDF (reference sequence). V dropped 5 bases and J dropped 5 bases, with 12 bases sitting between them. DNA of the CDR3: TGTGCCACCAGCGGGAGAGGGGGGGAGACCCAGTACTTC. Protein sequence: CATSGRGGETQYF.

This clonotype was counted between two and nine times. This sequence joins TRBV18 and TRBJ1-4; the D is unclear. Germline V gene lookup returns CDR1 KGHSH and CDR2 LQKENI. The CDR3 is 15 amino acids. Deletions cut 0 bases from V and 0 bases from J, with 5 bases between. CDR3 DNA: TGTGCCAGCTCACCACCCCGTGCAACTAATGAAAAACTGTTTTTT. It codes for CASSPPRATNEKLFF.

The chain couples TRBV3-1 to TRBJ2-3; TRBD2 is a possible D gene (5 bases). The CDR3 has 15 residues. From germline, CDR1 is LGHDT and CDR2 YNNKEL (reference sequence). V shed 4 bases and J shed 5 bases, with 16 bases lying between them. CDR3 in amino acids: CASSRLRGRVDTQYF. The CDR3 DNA sequence: TGTGCCAGCAGCCGCTTACGGGGAAGGGTAGATACGCAGTATTTT.

This clonotype was counted between two and nine times. The chain carries TRBV5-1 and TRBJ2-3; TRBD2 might be the D (6 bases). Trimming stripped 4 bases from V and 0 bases from J, with 12 bases between. This CDR3 is 15 amino acids long. Germline CDR1 SGHRS, CDR2 YFSETQ. CDR3 sequence (DNA): TGCGCCAGCAGCCAGGACGGGAGTAGCACAGATACGCAGTATTTT. It specifies CASSQDGSSTDTQYF.

The genes are TRBV20-1 and TRBJ1-1, with a weak D call TRBD1 (6 bases). Trimming left V 7 bases short and J 7 bases short, with 10 bases between. The CDR3 covers 10 residues. CDR1 and CDR2 from the germline V gene are DFQATT and SNEGSKA (reference sequence). The CDR3: CSVGAVEAFF. DNA for the CDR3: TGCAGTGTGGGGGCCGTTGAAGCTTTCTTT.

The chain carries TRBV20-1 and TRBJ2-3; no reliable D call. The V end lost 3 bases, the J end lost 1 base, and 8 bases lay between the germline ends. Germline CDR1 DFQATT, CDR2 SNEGSKA (reference sequence). The CDR3 contains 13 residues. CDR3 sequence: CSASSPGTDTQYF. DNA of the CDR3: TGCAGTGCTAGCTCCCCCGGCACAGATACGCAGTATTTT.

Details on this clonotype: This may be a read error: a much more frequent sequence differs by one nucleotide. The chain couples TRBV28 to TRBJ1-1, with D possibly matching TRBD1 (5 bases). Germline CDR1 reads MDHEN; CDR2 reads SYDVKM. This CDR3 spans 15 amino acids. Trimming removed 1 base at V and 1 base at J, with 10 bases between. The CDR3 spells CASSLLGPKNTEAFF. The CDR3 DNA sequence: TGTGCCAGCAGTTTATTGGGACCGAAGAACACTGAAGCTTTCTTT.

This clonotype was counted ten times or more. The rearrangement joins TRBV28 to TRBJ2-5; perhaps TRBD2 as D (7 bases). Germline CDR1 reads MDHEN; CDR2 reads SYDVKM. This CDR3 has 14 residues. Trimming stripped 3 bases from V and 2 bases from J, with 10 bases between. The CDR3 bases are TGTGCCAGCAGTTTGGGGGGGCGACAAGAGACCCAGTACTTC. Translating gives CASSLGGRQETQYF. The full variable domain, its missing parts supplied by reference TRBV28 and TRBJ2-5, is DVKVTQSSRYLVKRTGEKVFLECVQDMDHENMFWYRQDPGLGLRLIYFSYDVKMKEKGDIPEGYSVSREKKERFSLILESASTNQTSMYLCASSLGGRQETQYFGPGTRLLVL.

The chain couples TRBV6-1 to TRBJ2-1, with TRBD2 matching over 12 bases. The germline V gene encodes CDR1 MNHNS and CDR2 SASEGT. CDR3 size: 16 residues. Trimming at V came to 4 bases and at J to 9 bases, leaving 10 bases not matched to a gene. In nucleotides, the CDR3 is TGTGCCAGCAGTGCGCAGACTAGCGGGAGATCGGGTGAGCAGTTCTTC. Translating gives CASSAQTSGRSGEQFF.

This clonotype was counted at least ten times. This sequence joins TRBV3-1 and TRBJ1-1; unclear D gene. The CDR3 sequence is 14 residues long. The germline CDR1 and CDR2 sequences are LGHDT and YNNKEL (reference sequence). Trimming took off 4 bases at V and 3 bases at J, with 12 bases between the two ends. This CDR3 reads CASSRTGWDTEAFF. CDR3 nucleotides: TGTGCCAGCAGCCGGACTGGGTGGGACACTGAAGCTTTCTTT.

This clonotype has only a few counts. The chain employs TRBV6-2 or TRBV6-3 and TRBJ1-2; 7 bases agree with TRBD1. Germline values: CDR1 MNHEY, CDR2 SVGEGT. The CDR3 is made up of 16 amino acids. V shed 6 bases, J shed 1 base, and the junction held 11 bases outside the gene matches. The chain's CDR3 is CASRTGQLTFNYGYTF. The CDR3 DNA is TGTGCCAGCAGGACGGGACAGCTGACATTTAACTATGGCTACACCTTC.

This clonotype was found many times. The chain carries TRBV12-3 or TRBV12-4 and TRBJ2-7; no clear D. Trimming removed 3 bases from V and 7 bases from J, with 10 bases in between. The CDR3 is 12 amino acids. The CDR3 protein is CASSFQPLEQYF. The CDR3 DNA is TGTGCCAGCAGTTTCCAACCCCTTGAGCAGTACTTC.

In its sample, this clonotype was seen a few times. DNA for the CDR3: TGTGCCAGCAGTCCCCCAGGTGGAAACACCATATATTTT. Its protein is CASSPPGGNTIYF. The V call is TRBV12-3 or TRBV12-4, the J call TRBJ1-3; D is uncertain. V gave up 5 bases and J gave up 3 bases, with 8 bases separating them. The CDR3 consists of 13 residues.

This clonotype was detected many times. For the CDR3, the DNA is TGTGCTAGTGGTTCTCCACTGGACTACAATGAGCAGTTCTTC. This gives the protein CASGSPLDYNEQFF. This chain connects TRBV12-5 to TRBJ2-1; the D is unclear. Trimming removed 4 bases from V and 3 bases from J, with 10 bases in between. Germline V CDR1 and CDR2: LGHNT, FRNRAP. There are 14 residues in the CDR3.